Each of the 29 T cell receptor beta chains below was sequenced from the same sample in a study of shared clonotypes between healthy human individuals. The data were produced by immunoSEQ multiplex PCR, yet TCRdb's version contains in-frame clones alone and is incomplete. The sample lists more than 1.2 million clones; approximately 98.5% were seen once. Material for sequencing was naive CD4+ T cells sorted from blood. Indicated subset: CD45RA+ positively selected. These receptors all come from a man aged 25 to 40 in good health.

This chain's CDR3 is CASSEQAGGSTQYF. CDR3 bases: TGTGCCAGCAGTGAACAGGCAGGGGGCAGTACGCAGTATTTT. This chain connects TRBV6-1 to TRBJ2-3; 8 bases match TRBD1. After removal of 2 bases from V and 8 bases from J, the junction contained 6 bases not matched to a gene. This CDR3 contains 14 residues. Germline V gene sequence: CDR1 MNHNS, CDR2 SASEGT.

The chain uses TRBV9 and TRBJ2-1, with unresolved D. Trimming left V 1 base short and J 7 bases short, with 9 bases between. Germline assignment: CDR1 SGDLS and CDR2 YYNGEE. There are 13 residues in the CDR3. This chain's CDR3 is CASSVNPQNEQFF. In nucleotides, the CDR3 is TGTGCCAGCAGCGTAAATCCCCAGAATGAGCAGTTCTTC.

Only one count was recorded for this clone. The chain recombines TRBV13 with TRBJ2-5; D gene ambiguous. V was cut by 4 bases and J by 2 bases, with 11 bases left in between. CDR3 length: 14 amino acids. Germline CDR1 PRHDT, CDR2 FYEKMQ (reference sequence). The CDR3 bases are TGTGCCAGCAGCTCTGGACCCATACAAGAGACCCAGTACTTC. Translated, it gives CASSSGPIQETQYF. The variable domain in full, with the rest retrieved from reference TRBV13 and TRBJ2-5, is AAGVIQSPRHLIKEKRETATLKCYPIPRHDTVYWYQQGPGQDPQFLISFYEKMQSDKGSIPDRFSAQQFSDYHSELNMSSLELGDSALYFCASSSGPIQETQYFGPGTRLLVL.

In its sample, this clone was seen once. The chain employs TRBV25-1 and TRBJ2-7, with 7 bases identical to TRBD1. CDR1 is MGHDK, CDR2 SYGVNS, per germline. This CDR3 has 13 amino acids. With 6 bases clipped from V and 9 bases from J, the junction kept 11 bases outside the gene matches. This CDR3 is CASSPIGTALQYF. CDR3 DNA sequence: TGTGCCAGCAGCCCAATTGGGACAGCACTGCAGTACTTC.

CDR3 in DNA: TGTGCCAGCGGCACAGATACGCAGTATTTT. Protein sequence: CASGTDTQYF. The V and J genes are TRBV11-2 and TRBJ2-3, with D unclear. The germline V gene encodes CDR1 SGHAT and CDR2 FQNNGV. Trimming removed 8 bases at V and 1 base at J, with 1 base between. The CDR3 sequence is 10 residues long.

J is TRBJ2-7 and V is TRBV20-1; D may be TRBD1 (5 bases). The CDR3 length is 11 residues. CDR1 is DFQATT and CDR2 is SNEGSKA in the germline V gene (reference sequence). Trimming pared 6 bases from V and 2 bases from J, leaving 8 bases between. This CDR3 reads CSAAGPYEQYF. The CDR3 nucleotides read TGCAGTGCGGCAGGGCCCTACGAGCAGTACTTC.

The CDR3: CASSLSQNQPQHF. In DNA form, the CDR3 reads TGCGCCAGCAGCTTATCCCAGAATCAGCCCCAGCATTTT. This sequence joins TRBV5-1 and TRBJ1-5; D unclear. Germline-derived CDR1 and CDR2 are SGHRS and YFSETQ. The CDR3 extends over 13 amino acids. V lost 2 bases and J 4 bases, leaving 7 bases between the germline ends. Drawing the rest from reference TRBV5-1 and TRBJ1-5, the complete variable domain is KAGVTQTPRYLIKTRGQQVTLSCSPISGHRSVSWYQQTPGQGLQFLFEYFSETQRNKGNFPGRFSGRQFSNSRSEMNVSTLELGDSALYLCASSLSQNQPQHFGDGTRLSIL.

As DNA, the CDR3 is TGCGCCAGCAGCCAAGGGACTAGCGGGAGAGTCGATACGCAGTATTTT. It translates to CASSQGTSGRVDTQYF. V is TRBV4-3 and J is TRBJ2-3; 13 nucleotides line up with TRBD2. J was trimmed by 6 bases and V by 1 base; bases with no gene match: 4. Germline assignment: CDR1 LGHNA and CDR2 YSLEER. The length of the CDR3 is 16 residues.

This clone appeared a single time. DNA for the CDR3: TGTGCCAGCTCCGACGACAGGTTCACTGAAGCTTTCTTT. Protein sequence: CASSDDRFTEAFF. The chain recombines TRBV6-1 with TRBJ1-1, with a possible D match to TRBD1 (6 bases). Trimming removed 8 bases at V and 4 bases at J, with 14 bases between. Germline V gives CDR1 MNHNS, CDR2 SASEGT. The CDR3 is 13 amino acids.

The chain links TRBV9 to TRBJ1-1; no clear D gene. CDR1 and CDR2 (germline): SGDLS, YYNGEE. This CDR3 spans 14 amino acids. The V gene lost 0 bases and the J gene lost 1 base, with 7 bases spanning the gap. The CDR3 sequence: CASSVGPKNTEAFF. CDR3 nucleotide sequence: TGTGCCAGCAGCGTAGGGCCGAAGAACACTGAAGCTTTCTTT.

Turning to this clone: The identical CDR3 is also encoded by other nucleotide sequences in the sample. The CDR3 DNA reads TGTGCCAGCAGCTTAGGACTAGCGGGAACCTACGAGCAGTACTTC. The encoded protein is CASSLGLAGTYEQYF. The J gene is TRBJ2-7, the V gene TRBV11-3, with TRBD2 matching 11 bases. Germline V CDR1 and CDR2: SGHNT, YENEEA. CDR3 length equals 15 residues. V dropped 1 base and J dropped 2; count of bases not matched to a gene: 1. Complete variable domain (other parts from reference TRBV11-3 and TRBJ2-7): EAGVVQSPRYKIIEKKQPVAFWCNPISGHNTLYWYLQNLGQGPELLIRYENEEAVDDSQLPKDRFSAERLKGVDSTLKIQPAELGDSAVYLCASSLGLAGTYEQYFGPGTRLTVT.

The chain links TRBV7-2 to TRBJ1-2; D perhaps matches TRBD1 (5 bases). CDR1 is SGHTA and CDR2 is FQGNSA in the germline V gene. This CDR3 spans 13 amino acids. The V end was cut by 3 bases, the J end by 3 bases, with 8 bases between. CDR3 residues: CASSFGGYYGYTF. The CDR3, as DNA: TGTGCCAGCAGCTTCGGGGGGTACTATGGCTACACCTTC.

Worth noting for this clone: One junction end disagrees with the germline gene, perhaps due to a read error. The chain links TRBV6-1 to TRBJ2-5; D assignment may be TRBD1 or TRBD2 (5 bases each). Germline assignment: CDR1 MNHNS and CDR2 SASEGT. The CDR3 has 13 residues. CDR3 nucleotide sequence: TGTGCCAGCAGTATTTCATCGGGGCTCCCTTGTAACTTC. Translating it yields CASSISSGLPCNF.

J is TRBJ1-5 and V is TRBV18; 7 nucleotides agree with TRBD1. From germline, CDR1 is KGHSH and CDR2 LQKENI. CDR3 length equals 15 residues. J gave up 8 bases and V 4 bases, and 11 bases lay outside the gene matches. CDR3 in DNA: TGTGCCAGCTCACTCGCAGGTAGGGGGCTGAAGCCCCAGCATTTT. Residues: CASSLAGRGLKPQHF.

The chain uses TRBV5-1 and TRBJ1-1; 8 nucleotides line up with TRBD1. From germline, CDR1 is SGHRS and CDR2 YFSETQ. The CDR3 extends over 14 amino acids. J was trimmed by 7 bases and V by 4 bases; bases with no gene match: 9. DNA for the CDR3: TGCGCCAGCAGCCTTTACAGGGGACAGGATGAAGCTTTCTTT. It encodes CASSLYRGQDEAFF.

This clone appeared once. The V and J genes are TRBV5-1 and TRBJ1-4; TRBD1 might be the D (6 bases). The length of the CDR3 is 17 residues. Deletions cut 1 base from V and 3 bases from J, with 16 bases between. CDR1 is SGHRS and CDR2 is YFSETQ in the germline V gene. In nucleotides, the CDR3 is TGCGCCAGCAGCTTGCAGGGGTCTGTGGGGGCTAATGAAAAACTGTTTTTT. Residues: CASSLQGSVGANEKLFF.

This chain uses TRBV7-9 with TRBJ2-7; 8 bases agree with TRBD2. CDR1 and CDR2 (germline): SEHNR, FQNEAQ (reference sequence). The trim removed 4 bases at V and 2 bases at J, leaving 7 bases unmatched. There are 15 residues in the CDR3. CDR3 sequence (DNA): TGTGCCAGCAGCTCGCGGGGGGCTAAGACCTACGAGCAGTACTTC. It specifies CASSSRGAKTYEQYF.

The rearrangement links TRBV30 to TRBJ1-5; D unclear. The CDR3 is made up of 17 amino acids. The germline V gene encodes CDR1 GTSNPN and CDR2 SVGIG (reference sequence). V dropped 1 base and J dropped 1 base, with 17 bases sitting between them. The CDR3 reads CAWSALRTPGSNQPQHF. CDR3 coding DNA: TGTGCCTGGAGTGCGCTCCGGACTCCCGGCAGCAATCAGCCCCAGCATTTT.

On this clone itself: In the same sample, other DNA sequences code for this CDR3. The chain carries TRBV2 and TRBJ2-7; D remains unclear. Germline values: CDR1 SNHLY, CDR2 FYNNEI. The V end lost 3 bases, the J end lost 3 bases, and 9 bases lay between the germline ends. The CDR3 consists of 13 residues. The CDR3 DNA reads as TGTGCCAGCAGTGAGTCAGGTTTCTACGAGCAGTACTTC. This sequence encodes CASSESGFYEQYF.

The chain joins TRBV7-2 to TRBJ2-1; D tentatively fits TRBD1 or TRBD2 (5 bases each). Germline CDR1 and CDR2: SGHTA and FQGNSA. CDR3 length equals 17 residues. V was shortened by 5 bases and J by 2 bases, with 19 bases between the two germline ends. The CDR3 DNA is TGTGCCAGCAGCCGAACGAGGGGACGGTTCACCTACAATGAGCAGTTCTTC. Translating gives CASSRTRGRFTYNEQFF.

V is TRBV29-1 and J is TRBJ2-1; possibly TRBD1 or TRBD2 for D (5 bases each). The CDR3 sequence is 15 residues long. Trimming left V 7 bases short and J 0 bases short, with 16 bases between. The V gene's germline CDR1 is SQVTM and CDR2 ANQGSEA. The CDR3 nucleotides read TGCAGCGCAGGGACCATGTGGAGCTCCTACAATGAGCAGTTCTTC. Protein: CSAGTMWSSYNEQFF.

This rearrangement joins TRBV19 to TRBJ1-2; no reliable D call. Germline CDR1 reads LNHDA; CDR2 reads SQIVND (reference sequence). This CDR3 comprises 10 residues. V lost 8 bases and J lost 4, with 5 bases in between. The DNA of the CDR3 is TGTGCCAGTGGCCCCTATGGCTACACCTTC. As protein: CASGPYGYTF.

As concerns this clone: Other nucleotide sequences in the sample specify the same CDR3. DNA of the CDR3: TGTGCCAGCAGTGAGTTAGCGGGCACCTACAATGAGCAGTTCTTC. It translates to CASSELAGTYNEQFF. The chain recombines TRBV2 with TRBJ2-1; TRBD2 matches 7 bases. This CDR3 has 15 residues. The J segment lost 2 bases and the V segment lost 3 bases, leaving 4 bases of the junction unmatched. Germline lookup yields CDR1 SNHLY and CDR2 FYNNEI. The full variable domain, rest sourced from reference TRBV2 and TRBJ2-1, is EPEVTQTPSHQVTQMGQEVILRCVPISNHLYFYWYRQILGQKVEFLVSFYNNEISEKSEIFDDQFSVERPDGSNFTLKIRSTKLEDSAMYFCASSELAGTYNEQFFGPGTRLTVL.

The CDR3 region has the DNA TGTGCCAGCAGCTTAGCGTTCCGAGGACAGGGCTCCAATGAGCAGTTCTTC. It yields the protein CASSLAFRGQGSNEQFF. The V call is TRBV11-2, the J call TRBJ2-1; 8 bases agree with TRBD1. The CDR3 totals 17 residues. CDR1 SGHAT and CDR2 FQNNGV come from the germline V gene. V was pared by 1 base and J by 6 bases, with 11 bases of the junction left unmatched.

V is TRBV9 and J is TRBJ2-2; 9 nucleotides agree with TRBD1. Germline V gene lookup returns CDR1 SGDLS and CDR2 YYNGEE. This CDR3 has 16 amino acids. The V and J ends lost 2 bases and 2 bases, in that order; junction bases with no gene match: 4. The CDR3 loop is CASSVLTGGNTGELFF. CDR3 coding DNA: TGTGCCAGCAGCGTTTTGACAGGGGGTAACACCGGGGAGCTGTTTTTT.

The genes are TRBV14 and TRBJ2-2, with D unresolved. The CDR3 totals 16 residues. Trimming removed 1 base at V and 1 base at J, with 10 bases between. CDR1 is SGHDN and CDR2 is FVKESK in the germline V gene. CDR3 nucleotides: TGTGCCAGCAGCCAAGGTCCAGGCGTGAACACCGGGGAGCTGTTTTTT. It yields the protein CASSQGPGVNTGELFF.

Concerning this clone itself: Other DNA sequences in the same sample also yield this CDR3. The chain joins TRBV5-1 to TRBJ2-1, with 9 positions matching TRBD2. Trimming cost V 1 base and J 4 bases; bases outside gene matches: 6. CDR3 size: 16 residues. CDR1 is SGHRS, CDR2 YFSETQ, per germline. The CDR3 region is CASSLRASGAYNEQFF. The CDR3 DNA is TGCGCCAGCAGCTTGCGGGCTAGCGGGGCTTACAATGAGCAGTTCTTC.

The chain carries TRBV18 and TRBJ2-3, with D tentatively TRBD1 (5 bases). The CDR3 covers 14 residues. The V gene's germline CDR1 is KGHSH and CDR2 LQKENI. V lost 5 bases and J lost 4, with 13 bases in between. CDR3 bases: TGTGCCAGCTCATCGACTGGGGCCCCAGATACGCAGTATTTT. Translated, it gives CASSSTGAPDTQYF.

The chain employs TRBV28 and TRBJ2-5; D is perhaps TRBD1 (5 bases). From germline, CDR1 is MDHEN and CDR2 SYDVKM. The CDR3 length is 13 residues. Trimming took off 1 base at V and 5 bases at J, with 8 bases between the two ends. The CDR3 loop reads CASSLSGFETQYF. CDR3 coding DNA: TGTGCCAGCAGTTTATCAGGGTTTGAGACCCAGTACTTC.